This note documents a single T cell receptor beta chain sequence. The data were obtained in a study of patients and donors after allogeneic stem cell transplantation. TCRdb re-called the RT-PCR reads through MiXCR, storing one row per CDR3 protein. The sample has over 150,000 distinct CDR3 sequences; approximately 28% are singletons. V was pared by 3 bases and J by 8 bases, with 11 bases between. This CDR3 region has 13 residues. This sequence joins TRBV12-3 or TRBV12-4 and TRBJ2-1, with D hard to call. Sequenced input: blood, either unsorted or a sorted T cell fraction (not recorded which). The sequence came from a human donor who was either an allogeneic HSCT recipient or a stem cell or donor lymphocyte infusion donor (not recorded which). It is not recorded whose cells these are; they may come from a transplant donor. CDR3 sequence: CASSLAPYHEQFF. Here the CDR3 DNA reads TGTGCCAGCAGTTTGGCGCCCTATCATGAGCAGTTCTTC.